This TCR beta chain appears in the sequencing data of a study of T cell repertoires in cytomegalovirus infection. For the study at large: Alongside well-studied HLA-B-restricted CMV epitopes, recently identified HLA-C-restricted CMV epitopes were also used. Matching HLA type and CMV infection were both indicated by public TCR beta signatures. Findings of the study overall: Ex vivo, HLA-C-restricted CMV-specific TCR beta clonotypes prevailed over the rest of the response. Totalled public TCR beta family frequency picked out people who carried CMV plus the relevant HLA.

The J segment lost 7 bases and the V segment lost 2 bases, leaving 6 bases of the junction unmatched. Per the germline V gene, CDR1 is SGHNT and CDR2 is YYREEE (reference sequence). There are 15 residues in the CDR3. Each CDR3 protein gets one entry after TCRdb re-called the reads with MiXCR. Here the sample spans roughly 500,000 distinct CDR3 sequences, 30% to 40% being singletons. In regard to this clonotype: Its antigen is unidentified.

The chain links TRBV5-4 to TRBJ2-3, with 11 positions matching TRBD2. This TCR was recovered from a human donor in good health (CMV status not recorded). Some clones in this sample may be carry-over from other donors' samples. Sequencing was performed on cultured PBMCs, taken from culture after CMV antigen stimulation. The CDR3 DNA reads TGTGCCAGCAGCTTAAAAATAGCGGGAGGGAATACGCAGTATTTT. It is translated as CASSLKIAGGNTQYF.